Each of the 21 T cell receptor beta chains below was sequenced from the same sample in a study of shared clonotypes between healthy human individuals. The method was immunoSEQ multiplex PCR; TCRdb's version includes in-frame clones alone and lacks a portion of them. The sample lists millions of clones; approximately 92% were seen once. Sequencing was performed on naive CD4+ T cells sorted from blood. Subset here: CD45RA+ positively selected. The receptors here all came from a man between 18 and 29 years old in good health.

V gene TRBV7-2 combines with J gene TRBJ2-1, with D perhaps TRBD2 (6 bases). Germline V gives CDR1 SGHTA, CDR2 FQGNSA. The CDR3 is 15 amino acids. Trimming pared 3 bases from V and 0 bases from J, leaving 9 bases between. CDR3 nucleotide sequence: TGTGCCAGCAGCTTGGACTACTACTCCTACAATGAGCAGTTCTTC. Protein: CASSLDYYSYNEQFF. Based on the CDR3 plus reference TRBV7-2 and TRBJ2-1, the full variable domain is GAGVSQSPSNKVTEKGKDVELRCDPISGHTALYWYRQSLGQGLEFLIYFQGNSAPDKSGLPSDRFSAERTGGSVSTLTIQRTQQEDSAVYLCASSLDYYSYNEQFFGPGTRLTVL.

A word on this clone: This CDR3 is also generated by other DNA sequences in the sample. The V and J genes are TRBV5-4 and TRBJ2-7; 9 nucleotides match TRBD1. With V trimmed by 2 bases and J by 1 base, 4 bases remained unmatched. The CDR3 length is 15 residues. Germline values: CDR1 SGHNT, CDR2 YYREEE (reference sequence). The CDR3 DNA reads TGTGCCAGCAGCTTCCGGGACAGGGATTCCTACGAGCAGTACTTC. Its translation is CASSFRDRDSYEQYF.

The chain carries TRBV10-3 and TRBJ2-7; 12 bases line up with TRBD2. With V trimmed by 6 bases and J by 3 bases, 9 bases remained unmatched. The CDR3 runs to 16 residues. Germline values: CDR1 ENHRY, CDR2 SYGVKD. The CDR3 DNA sequence: TGTGCCATCAGGATCGGGACTAGCGGGCTTCACTACGAGCAGTACTTC. It codes for CAIRIGTSGLHYEQYF.

This chain uses TRBV7-9 with TRBJ1-1; TRBD1 is a possible D gene (6 bases). This CDR3 contains 15 residues. V lost 2 bases and J 4 bases, leaving 14 bases between the germline ends. The germline V gene has CDR1 SEHNR and CDR2 FQNEAQ (reference sequence). The CDR3 nucleotides are TGTGCCAGCAGCTTATTCGCGGGGGCGGGCACTGAAGCTTTCTTT. Encoded protein: CASSLFAGAGTEAFF. The whole variable domain, remainder taken from reference TRBV7-9 and TRBJ1-1, is DTGVSQNPRHKITKRGQNVTFRCDPISEHNRLYWYRQTLGQGPEFLTYFQNEAQLEKSRLLSDRFSAERPKGSFSTLEIQRTEQGDSAMYLCASSLFAGAGTEAFFGQGTRLTVV.

The chain employs TRBV2 and TRBJ2-7; 14 positions match TRBD2. In germline, CDR1 is SNHLY, CDR2 FYNNEI. This CDR3 is built from 15 residues. V shed 1 base, J shed 7 bases, and the junction held 3 bases outside the gene matches. CDR3 region: CASSEEGLAGVEQYF. Written as DNA, the CDR3 is TGTGCCAGCAGTGAAGAGGGACTAGCGGGAGTTGAGCAGTACTTC.

This CDR3 reads CASSRQVRADTQYF. The CDR3, as DNA: TGTGCCAGCAGCCGACAGGTCCGGGCAGATACGCAGTATTTT. The rearrangement joins TRBV11-2 to TRBJ2-3; a possible D gene is TRBD1 (6 bases). CDR3 length equals 14 residues. With 5 bases removed from V and 4 bases from J, the gap between germline ends came to 13 bases. The germline V gene encodes CDR1 SGHAT and CDR2 FQNNGV.

This clone was counted a few times. The chain couples TRBV5-1 to TRBJ1-5, with TRBD1 identical over 8 bases. Germline V CDR1 and CDR2: SGHRS, YFSETQ. The trim removed 3 bases at V and 6 bases at J, leaving 8 bases unmatched. The CDR3 runs to 15 residues. The CDR3 spells CASSSSPGGFQPQHF. CDR3 nucleotides: TGCGCCAGCAGCTCCAGCCCAGGGGGCTTTCAGCCCCAGCATTTT.

For this clone: Within the sample, other DNA sequences also encode this same CDR3. The gene calls are TRBV6-5 and TRBJ1-2; TRBD1 matches at 7 bases. This CDR3 contains 15 residues. CDR1 is MNHEY and CDR2 is SVGAGI in the germline V gene. The V gene end was trimmed by 0 bases and the J gene end by 2 bases; junction bases not matched to a gene: 3. CDR3 protein: CASSYSGRGNYGYTF. DNA for the CDR3: TGTGCCAGCAGTTACTCTGGCAGGGGGAACTATGGCTACACCTTC.

J is TRBJ2-2 and V is TRBV5-1, with D possibly matching TRBD2 (5 bases). The CDR3 totals 15 residues. The germline gives CDR1 SGHRS, CDR2 YFSETQ. The V end lost 6 bases, the J end lost 4 bases, and 16 bases lay between the germline ends. Here the CDR3 DNA reads TGCGCCAGCACCCCCCGTTCCGGGGTCACCGGGGAGCTGTTTTTT. Protein sequence: CASTPRSGVTGELFF.

This chain joins TRBV7-8 and TRBJ2-5; 7 nucleotides agree with TRBD2. This CDR3 comprises 15 residues. The V and J ends lost 6 bases and 4 bases, in that order; junction bases with no gene match: 11. The germline V gene encodes CDR1 SGHVS and CDR2 FQNEAQ. Here the CDR3 reads CASRLRTREGETQYF. CDR3 in DNA: TGTGCCAGCAGATTAAGGACTAGGGAGGGAGAGACCCAGTACTTC.

This rearrangement joins TRBV18 to TRBJ2-7; TRBD1 matches at 8 bases. The CDR3 covers 13 residues. CDR1 and CDR2 from the germline V gene are KGHSH and LQKENI. The trim removed 5 bases at V and 6 bases at J, leaving 6 bases unmatched. The CDR3 loop reads CASSSRDRGEQYF. The DNA of the CDR3 is TGTGCCAGCTCATCCCGAGACAGGGGCGAGCAGTACTTC.

V gene TRBV27 combines with J gene TRBJ2-1, with 7 bases matching TRBD2. The V segment lost 5 bases and the J segment 9 bases; nucleotides outside the gene matches: 4. Germline loops: CDR1 MNHEY, CDR2 SMNVEV (reference sequence). The CDR3 covers 12 residues. Here the CDR3 DNA reads TGTGCCAGCAGTATGTGGGGGGGTGAGCAGTTCTTC. This translates into CASSMWGGEQFF.

This chain's CDR3 is CASRPREGQGDTEAFF. The CDR3 DNA reads TGTGCCAGCAGACCCCGAGAAGGACAGGGCGACACTGAAGCTTTCTTT. This chain connects TRBV6-6 to TRBJ1-1, with 8 nucleotides matching TRBD1. CDR1 and CDR2 (germline): MNHNY, SVGAGI (reference sequence). J lost 3 bases, V lost 6 bases, and 12 bases had no gene match. The CDR3 runs to 16 residues.

The V gene is TRBV7-9, the J gene TRBJ2-2; D unclear. CDR1 is SEHNR, CDR2 FQNEAQ, per germline (reference sequence). This CDR3 contains 17 residues. V gave up 0 bases and J gave up 1 base, with 12 bases separating them. This CDR3 is CASSLASWTENTGELFF. The CDR3 DNA follows: TGTGCCAGCAGCTTAGCTAGCTGGACGGAGAACACCGGGGAGCTGTTTTTT.

This clone was picked up one time. V and J are TRBV2 and TRBJ2-7; 12 nucleotides line up with TRBD2. This CDR3 has 14 residues. Germline trimming cut 5 bases from V and 7 bases from J; bases unmatched to any gene: 6. Looked up from germline, CDR1 is SNHLY and CDR2 is FYNNEI. The DNA for the CDR3 is TGTGCCAGCAGTCTCCTGACTAGCGGGGGTGAGCAGTACTTC. Residues: CASSLLTSGGEQYF.

V and J are TRBV6-1 and TRBJ1-6; D remains unclear. Germline V lookup: CDR1 MNHNS, CDR2 SASEGT. The V end was cut by 8 bases, the J end by 2 bases, with 10 bases between. The CDR3 totals 14 residues. CDR3: CASSQSAYNSPLHF. As DNA, the CDR3 is TGTGCCAGCTCTCAGTCAGCCTATAATTCACCCCTCCACTTT.

V and J are TRBV5-1 and TRBJ1-3, with D possibly matching TRBD1 (5 bases). CDR3 length equals 15 residues. Trimming took off 0 bases at V and 2 bases at J, with 9 bases between the two ends. Germline CDR1 reads SGHRS; CDR2 reads YFSETQ. For the CDR3, the DNA is TGCGCCAGCAGCTTGGAGCAGGGTCCTGGAAACACCATATATTTT. This sequence encodes CASSLEQGPGNTIYF.

This chain joins TRBV19 and TRBJ2-5; D is ambiguous. This CDR3 has 14 residues. Germline lookup yields CDR1 LNHDA and CDR2 SQIVND (reference sequence). The V end was cut by 5 bases, the J end by 2 bases, with 12 bases between. The CDR3 loop is CASSPQDVQETQYF. As DNA, the CDR3 is TGTGCCAGTAGTCCGCAGGACGTTCAAGAGACCCAGTACTTC.

The chain joins TRBV6-5 to TRBJ1-2; no firm D call. The ends were cut back, 5 bases at V and 7 bases at J, with 8 bases in the middle. The germline gives CDR1 MNHEY, CDR2 SVGAGI. The CDR3 spans 11 residues. The CDR3 DNA is TGTGCCAGCAGTGAACAAACTGGCTACACCTTC. Translation: CASSEQTGYTF.

CDR3 sequence reads: CASSLGGNTNYGYTF. The CDR3 DNA reads TGTGCCAGCAGCCTAGGAGGGAACACTAACTATGGCTACACCTTC. V gene TRBV28 combines with J gene TRBJ1-2; D is ambiguous. This CDR3 is 15 amino acids long. Germline CDR1 reads MDHEN; CDR2 reads SYDVKM. V lost 6 bases to trimming and J lost 0 bases, with 14 bases between them.

DNA for the CDR3: TGCGCCAGCAGCGCCGGACAGGAACATGGCTACACCTTC. Translation: CASSAGQEHGYTF. The chain uses TRBV10-2 and TRBJ1-2, with 7 bases identical to TRBD1. The CDR3 is 13 residues long. The trim removed 6 bases at V and 6 bases at J, leaving 7 bases unmatched. CDR1 is WSHSY, CDR2 SAAADI, per germline.